The rows below give T cell receptor beta chains drawn from one sample of a study of blood T cells in healthy people across ages. TCRdb reprocessed the 5' RACE reads via MiXCR and lists one record per CDR3 protein. The sample lists around 1,000,000 distinct CDR3 sequences; around 27% were seen once. The same sample was also used in a study of T cells of mothers and their children.

The sample taken for sequencing was blood. The receptors stem from a girl aged 2 to 10 in good health. CDR3s include the opening cysteine and the closing phenylalanine or tryptophan. D genes are given only for firm matches. Clone size appears in some rows only: once, few, many, or a class for an expanded clone.

j_call d_call clone_size v_call cdr3_length cdr3_nt cdr3_aa
TRBJ2-7 TRBD1 few TRBV20-1 14 TGCAGTGCCCGAGGACAGGGGTCAACCTACGAGCAGTACTTC CSARGQGSTYEQYF
TRBJ2-1 NA few TRBV28 16 TGTGCCAGCAGTTTACCTCCCCAGGGGTCTTCGGATGAGCAGTTCTTC CASSLPPQGSSDEQFF
TRBJ1-5 NA NA TRBV7-9 12 TGTGCCAGCACGGTTTTGGATCAGCCCCAGCATTTT CASTVLDQPQHF
TRBJ2-1 NA few TRBV5-1 16 TGCGCCAGCAGCTTGGAGACTAAAAGCTCCTACAATGAGCAGTTCTTC CASSLETKSSYNEQFF
TRBJ2-3 NA NA TRBV12-3/TRBV12-4 17 TGTGCCAGCAGTTTTGCGAGAGGGATCCTGCGCACAGATACGCAGTATTTT CASSFARGILRTDTQYF
TRBJ2-5 NA few TRBV9 13 TGTGCCAGCAGCTCACAGTGGGGAGAGACCCAGTACTTC CASSSQWGETQYF
TRBJ2-1 TRBD2 NA TRBV20-1 17 TGCAGTGCGCCAACTAGCGTTGGGTACAGCTCCTACAATGAGCAGTTCTTC CSAPTSVGYSSYNEQFF
TRBJ1-3 TRBD1 NA TRBV6-1 15 TGTGCCAGCAGTGACGCCCGGGACAGGGGAAACACCATATATTTT CASSDARDRGNTIYF
TRBJ2-7 TRBD2 few TRBV20-1 14 TGCAGTGCTAGCGGGGGGGAGTTTTCCTACGAGCAGTACTTC CSASGGEFSYEQYF
TRBJ1-5 NA NA TRBV4-1 16 TGCGCCAGCAGCCCCCAGGGCCCAGGGCTCAATCAGCCCCAGCATTTT CASSPQGPGLNQPQHF
TRBJ2-7 NA NA TRBV28 16 TGTGCCAGCAGTTTCCACGGTCTGAAGGGCCATCACGAGCAGTACTTC CASSFHGLKGHHEQYF
TRBJ2-4 TRBD1 many TRBV11-2 16 TGTGCCAGCAGGCGAACCGGGACAGTTGCCAAAAACATTCAGTACTTC CASRRTGTVAKNIQYF
TRBJ2-4 NA few TRBV6-1 15 TGTGCCAGCAAAACAGGGGAATTGGGAGGAGACATTCAGTACTTC CASKTGELGGDIQYF
TRBJ2-1 TRBD2 NA TRBV19 14 TGTGCCAGTAGTATAATCGGCGCGGGAGGTGAGCAGTTCTTC CASSIIGAGGEQFF
TRBJ2-7 NA NA TRBV18 15 TGTGCCAGCTCACCCCAAAGGGGTGAGGGATACGAGCAGTACTTC CASSPQRGEGYEQYF
TRBJ2-7 NA few TRBV28 16 TGTGCCAGCATCCCCACGGGGTGGGGCAGCCCCTACGAGCAGTACTTC CASIPTGWGSPYEQYF
TRBJ2-1 NA NA TRBV20-1 15 TGCAGTGTAACCCCTATCGGGACATATTACAATGAGCAGTTCTTC CSVTPIGTYYNEQFF
TRBJ2-5 NA NA TRBV2 14 TGTGCCAGCAGGGGGGTGAGGGACCCCGTGGCCCAGTACTTC CASRGVRDPVAQYF
TRBJ2-7 TRBD2 few TRBV6-1 15 TGTGCCAGCAGTGAATTAACTAGCGGAGTAAACGAGCAGTACTTC CASSELTSGVNEQYF
TRBJ2-5 NA NA TRBV27 14 TGTGCCAGCAGTGCCAACCCGAATGGGGAGACCCAGTACTTC CASSANPNGETQYF
TRBJ2-1 TRBD2 NA TRBV27 13 TGTGCCAGCAGACTAGCGGGAGTCGATGAGCAGTTCTTC CASRLAGVDEQFF
TRBJ2-3 NA once TRBV10-1 13 TGCGCCAGCAGTGTGTCCATCCTAGATACGCAGTATTTT CASSVSILDTQYF
TRBJ2-5 NA few TRBV5-1 15 TGCGCCAGCAGCAACGAACAGGGCCCGCAAGAGACCCAGTACTTC CASSNEQGPQETQYF
TRBJ1-1 NA NA TRBV2 12 TGTGCCAAGCGGGAAGGGAGCACTGAAGCTTTCTTT CAKREGSTEAFF
TRBJ1-3 NA NA TRBV7-8 17 TGTGCCAGCAGCTTACCAGGTCATCAACTTGGTGAATCGACCATATATTTT CASSLPGHQLGESTIYF
TRBJ1-2 NA few TRBV5-5 11 TGTGCCAGCAGCTGGATTGAGGGCTACACCTTC CASSWIEGYTF
TRBJ2-1 TRBD2 few TRBV7-2 16 TGTGCCAGCAGCTTAGGCGGGAGAATTGGGGGGAATGAGCAGTTCTTC CASSLGGRIGGNEQFF
TRBJ2-1 TRBD1 few TRBV5-1 14 TGCGCCAGCAGCTTGGGACAGGGGGCGTATGAGCAGTTCTTC CASSLGQGAYEQFF
TRBJ2-7 NA few TRBV27 16 TGTGCCAGCAGATACTCCCTGCCAGGGGTATCCTACGAGCAGTACTTC CASRYSLPGVSYEQYF
TRBJ2-5 NA few TRBV4-2 15 TGTGCCAGCAGCCAAGATTGGGCAGGGCAAGAGACCCAGTACTTC CASSQDWAGQETQYF
TRBJ2-1 TRBD1 few TRBV4-1 12 TGCGCCACCCGGGACAGGGGAAATGAGCAGTTCTTC CATRDRGNEQFF
TRBJ1-2 NA many TRBV9 14 TGTGCCAGCAGCGTAGAGGCCGGAGTACATGGCTACACCTTC CASSVEAGVHGYTF
TRBJ2-4 NA NA TRBV11-3 14 TGTGCCAGCAGCCGTACCCGGAACCCAAACATTCAGTACTTC CASSRTRNPNIQYF
TRBJ2-5 NA few TRBV20-1 16 TGCAGTGCTAGGGGAGGACGGGGCCGGTTCGTTGAGGCCCAGTACTTC CSARGGRGRFVEAQYF
TRBJ1-1 NA NA TRBV5-1 14 TGCGCCAGCAGCGCGTACTCTGAAGACACTGAAGCTTTCTTT CASSAYSEDTEAFF
TRBJ2-5 NA few TRBV4-1 17 TGCGCCAGCAGCCAAGGGCGAGGATTGGTGGGGTCGGAGACCCAGTACTTC CASSQGRGLVGSETQYF
TRBJ2-1 TRBD2 few TRBV24-1 12 TGTGCCACCAGTGACCCTAGCGGGACGCAGTTCTTC CATSDPSGTQFF
TRBJ1-2 NA few TRBV29-1 11 TGCAGCGTGTCAACGGACTATGGCTACACCTTC CSVSTDYGYTF
TRBJ2-1 NA NA TRBV25-1 12 TGTGCCAGCCGCGGGGCGGTTAATGAGCAGTTCTTC CASRGAVNEQFF
TRBJ1-1 NA few TRBV29-1 17 TGCAGCGTTGAAGTCCCCAGGGGTTCTCACCTATACACTGAAGCTTTCTTT CSVEVPRGSHLYTEAFF
TRBJ1-4 NA NA TRBV20-1 15 TGCAGTGCTAGAGATCGGGGGGGACCGAGAGAAAAACTGTTTTTT CSARDRGGPREKLFF
TRBJ2-1 TRBD2 few TRBV20-1 15 TGCGGCGCTTATTTAGCGGGGAGCTCCTACAATGAGCAGTTCTTC CGAYLAGSSYNEQFF
TRBJ1-5 NA NA TRBV7-8 15 TGTGCCAGCAGCCCGGACTTGAGGGGCAATCAGCCCCAGCATTTT CASSPDLRGNQPQHF
TRBJ1-2 TRBD1 NA TRBV19 16 TGTGCCAGTAGTACTCTATCGCCCAGGGGGCGCGTTGGCTACACCTTC CASSTLSPRGRVGYTF
TRBJ2-5 NA many TRBV6-5 14 TGTGCCAGCAGTTACTTGGACAGGCGGGGGACCCAGTACTTC CASSYLDRRGTQYF
TRBJ2-7 TRBD1 NA TRBV18 15 TGTGCCAGCTCACCATTAGAACAGGGGTGGAACGAGCAGTACTTC CASSPLEQGWNEQYF
TRBJ2-6 TRBD1 NA TRBV7-9 20 TGTGCCAGCAGCTTCTGGTCACCCGGGACAGGGGGCAGTGGGGCCAACGTCCTGACTTTC CASSFWSPGTGGSGANVLTF
TRBJ1-6 TRBD1 NA TRBV7-9 16 TGTGCCAGCAGCTCGACAGGGGGGGGACCTAATTCACCCCTCCACTTT CASSSTGGGPNSPLHF
TRBJ1-1 NA few TRBV5-1 14 TGCGCCAGCAGCTTGGGACAGAGAACCACTGAAGCTTTCTTT CASSLGQRTTEAFF
TRBJ2-5 NA NA TRBV7-2 16 TGTGCCAGCAGCCCCTGGACACCAACCGGGTGGGAGACCCAGTACTTC CASSPWTPTGWETQYF
TRBJ2-7 NA few TRBV29-1 11 TGCAGCGTTGATTCCGGTTACGAGCAGTACTTC CSVDSGYEQYF
TRBJ1-3 NA NA TRBV29-1 14 TGCAGCGTTGGGGGACACCCCTCTGGAAACACCATATATTTT CSVGGHPSGNTIYF
TRBJ2-1 NA few TRBV7-2 12 TGTGCCAGCAGCTCCAGGGTCCATGAGCAGTTCTTC CASSSRVHEQFF
TRBJ2-5 TRBD2 few TRBV12-3/TRBV12-4 16 TGTGCCAGCATTAATCATAGCGGGAGGGCCGGTGAGACCCAGTACTTC CASINHSGRAGETQYF
TRBJ2-5 TRBD2 few TRBV29-1 13 TGCGGCGTTGTGGGACTAGCGGGAGAGACCCAGTACTTC CGVVGLAGETQYF
TRBJ2-5 NA NA TRBV3-1 15 TGTGCCAGCAGCCTAACGGTACGGGACGGTGAGACTCAGTACTTC CASSLTVRDGETQYF